This is a list of T cell receptor beta chains from one sample in a study of blood T cell repertoires in COVID-19. Sequenced by immunoSEQ multiplex PCR; TCRdb stores in-frame clones only, minus some. The data contain a few hundred thousand clones, roughly 80% of them singletons. The sequenced sample consisted of peripheral blood. The receptor set was obtained from a woman aged 18-29 years with acute or convalescent COVID-19. Both conserved end residues are part of each CDR3. A D gene is named only where the DNA matches it firmly. The size entry is marked missing in some rows and otherwise reads once, few, many or a size class.

J gene | D gene | V gene | clone size | CDR3 DNA | CDR3 protein
TRBJ2-1 | TRBD1 | TRBV10-3 | NA | TGTGCCATCAGTGGGGGGACCGGGACAGGGTACAATGAGCAGTTCTTC | CAISGGTGTGYNEQFF
TRBJ2-7 | NA | TRBV5-6 | few | TGTGCCAGCGCCGGAGCGGACCGAGAAAAGCAGTACTTC | CASAGADREKQYF
TRBJ2-2 | NA | TRBV5-8 | NA | TGTGCCAGCAGCTTAACAGGGACGAACACCGGGGAGCTGTTTTTT | CASSLTGTNTGELFF
TRBJ1-1 | NA | TRBV11-3 | NA | TGTGCCAGCAGCTTACGGGGGGGCGATACTGAAGCTTTCTTT | CASSLRGGDTEAFF
TRBJ1-1 | NA | TRBV6-2/TRBV6-3 | once | TGTGCCAGCAGTTATCACCAGGTAAACGGGGACACTGAAGCTTTCTTT | CASSYHQVNGDTEAFF
TRBJ2-2 | NA | TRBV27 | NA | TGTGCCAGCAGTCGGTTTGCTTGGACCGGGGAGCTGTTTTTT | CASSRFAWTGELFF
TRBJ1-6 | NA | TRBV27 | NA | TGTGCCAGCACAGGCGGGTATAATTCACCCCTCCACTTT | CASTGGYNSPLHF
TRBJ2-1 | NA | TRBV5-5 | NA | TGTGCCAGCAGCTTGGGGACAACCTACAATGAGCAGTTCTTC | CASSLGTTYNEQFF
TRBJ2-1 | NA | TRBV5-4 | NA | TGTGCCAGCAGCCACGAAGGGGCCACCAACAATGAGCAGTTCTTC | CASSHEGATNNEQFF
TRBJ2-5 | NA | TRBV18 | NA | TGTGCCAGCTCACCACTAAGCGCAGGGGTAGAGACCCAGTACTTC | CASSPLSAGVETQYF
TRBJ2-1 | TRBD2 | TRBV5-4 | NA | TGTGCCAGCAGCGGGACTAGCGGCGCGGGTGAGCAGTTCTTC | CASSGTSGAGEQFF
TRBJ1-6 | NA | TRBV10-3 | NA | TGTGCCATCAGTGCACATCAGTTTAATTCACCCCTCCACTTT | CAISAHQFNSPLHF
TRBJ2-1 | TRBD2 | TRBV6-2/TRBV6-3 | NA | TGTGCCAGCAGTTACTCTTTACGACTAGCGGTCAATGAGCAGTTCTTC | CASSYSLRLAVNEQFF
TRBJ1-2 | NA | TRBV15 | NA | TGTGCCACCAGCAGAGATGGAGACTATGGCTACACCTTC | CATSRDGDYGYTF
TRBJ2-4 | TRBD2 | TRBV29-1 | NA | TGCAGCGTTGTTAATCTAGCGGGAGCGGCGAAAAACATTCAGTACTTC | CSVVNLAGAAKNIQYF
TRBJ1-2 | TRBD1 | TRBV30 | NA | TGTGCCTGGAGTGCCGGGACAGGGATGGGCTACACCTTC | CAWSAGTGMGYTF
TRBJ2-3 | TRBD2 | TRBV29-1 | NA | TGCAGCGGCCGAGGACTAGCGGGAGCGACACAAAGGGATACGCAGTATTTT | CSGRGLAGATQRDTQYF
TRBJ1-4 | TRBD1 | TRBV24-1 | few | TGTGCCACCAGTGATCCGGACAGGGGGAAACTGTTTTTT | CATSDPDRGKLFF